This T cell receptor (beta chain) was retrieved from a study of Graves' ophthalmopathy and Graves' hyperthyroidism. The CDR3 runs 13 residues. Trimming pared 1 base from V and 3 bases from J, leaving 7 bases between. Beta-chain TCR CDR3 regions were amplified from RNA transcripts. HTBI-primed first-round RT-PCR preceded second-round multiplex PCR. MiXCR, run by TCRdb on the multiplex PCR reads, gives a single entry per CDR3 protein. The top ten clones hold more than 5.5% of a sample with 600,000 to 650,000 distinct CDR3 sequences, 22% of them seen once. This clonotype was seen ten or more times. V and J are TRBV12-3 or TRBV12-4 and TRBJ2-7; D is possibly TRBD1 or TRBD2 (5 bases each). The source material was peripheral blood. The TCR comes from a woman under 30 with stable Graves' hyperthyroidism. Some clones in this sample may be carry-over from other donors' samples. The CDR3 loop reads CASSLGDLYEQYF. Written as DNA, the CDR3 is TGTGCCAGCAGTTTAGGGGACCTCTACGAGCAGTACTTC.